This passage covers 25 T cell receptor beta chains from one sample sequenced in a study of shared clonotypes between healthy human individuals. Profiled with immunoSEQ multiplex PCR; TCRdb holds only in-frame clones, not every one. The sample includes roughly 2 million clones, about 95% of them seen just once. Sequences were obtained from naive CD4+ T cells sorted from blood. Subset of the sample: CD45RA+ positively selected. The receptors here all came from a man aged 18 to 30 in good health.

This chain connects TRBV28 to TRBJ1-3; D ambiguous. This CDR3 is built from 15 residues. V shed 6 bases and J shed 2 bases, with 14 bases lying between them. Germline V gene data show CDR1 as MDHEN and CDR2 as SYDVKM. In DNA, the CDR3 is TGTGCCAGCAGCCCTCGGGGAATAGCTGGAAACACCATATATTTT. This sequence encodes CASSPRGIAGNTIYF.

This chain's CDR3 is CASSFSVGPRTYEQYF. As DNA, the CDR3 is TGTGCCAGCAGTTTCTCTGTGGGGCCCCGAACCTACGAGCAGTACTTC. The chain uses TRBV27 and TRBJ2-7; the D gene is possibly TRBD1 (5 bases). V shed 3 bases and J shed 2 bases, with 17 bases lying between them. Germline loops: CDR1 MNHEY, CDR2 SMNVEV (reference sequence). CDR3 length equals 16 residues.

Notes on this clone: An end of the junction differs from the germline gene, which may be a read error. The gene calls are TRBV2 and TRBJ1-1; possible D gene TRBD1, 5 bases. Germline CDR1 SNHLY, CDR2 FYNNEI. The CDR3 has 12 residues. This chain's CDR3 is CVSSGTNTEAFF. The CDR3, as DNA: TGTGTCAGCAGCGGGACGAACACTGAAGCTTTCTTT.

This rearrangement joins TRBV4-1 to TRBJ2-7, with 7 bases that match TRBD1. The CDR3 length is 17 residues. Germline V lookup: CDR1 MGHRA, CDR2 YSYEKL. V shed 2 bases, J shed 0 bases, and the junction held 10 bases outside the gene matches. The CDR3 DNA sequence: TGCGCCAGCAGCCAACTCCCGGGACAGATTTTCTCCTACGAGCAGTACTTC. This sequence encodes CASSQLPGQIFSYEQYF.

This chain joins TRBV11-2 and TRBJ2-2; the match to TRBD1 covers 7 bases. The germline CDR1 and CDR2 sequences are SGHAT and FQNNGV. This CDR3 spans 14 amino acids. Trimming at V came to 4 bases and at J to 1 base, leaving 0 bases not matched to a gene. The CDR3 DNA follows: TGTGCCAGCAGCTGGGACAGGAACACCGGGGAGCTGTTTTTT. The encoded protein is CASSWDRNTGELFF.

This chain uses TRBV5-4 with TRBJ2-1, with D possibly TRBD1 on 5 matching bases. Trimming took off 4 bases at V and 7 bases at J, with 18 bases between the two ends. The CDR3 contains 15 residues. Germline values: CDR1 SGHNT, CDR2 YYREEE (reference sequence). Here the CDR3 DNA reads TGTGCCAGCAGCCCCTCGTCCAGACAGTCAAATGAGCAGTTCTTC. Its protein product is CASSPSSRQSNEQFF.

The rearrangement joins TRBV27 to TRBJ2-5, with TRBD2 matching over 7 bases. This CDR3 is built from 16 residues. Germline-derived CDR1 and CDR2 are MNHEY and SMNVEV (reference sequence). Trimming cost V 6 bases and J 5 bases; bases outside gene matches: 15. The CDR3 region has the DNA TGTGCCAGCAGAGGCCCGCGACTAGCCGGCACGGAGACCCAGTACTTC. Protein sequence: CASRGPRLAGTETQYF.

The chain carries TRBV5-5 and TRBJ1-4; D not resolved. From germline, CDR1 is SGHKS and CDR2 YYEKEE (reference sequence). V was pared by 2 bases and J by 7 bases, with 9 bases between. This CDR3 spans 13 amino acids. This CDR3 is CASSLGLIEKLFF. The CDR3 DNA follows: TGTGCCAGCAGCTTAGGGTTAATTGAAAAACTGTTTTTT.

The J gene is TRBJ2-7, the V gene TRBV4-1, with 10 bases aligning to TRBD1. Per germline, CDR1 MGHRA and CDR2 YSYEKL. The V gene end was trimmed by 8 bases and the J gene end by 3 bases; junction bases not matched to a gene: 4. The CDR3 contains 13 residues. The CDR3 DNA reads as TGCGCCAGCTACGGGACAGGGGACTACGAGCAGTACTTC. Its translation: CASYGTGDYEQYF.

The genes are TRBV11-2 and TRBJ1-1; D possibly corresponds to TRBD1 (6 bases). Per germline, CDR1 SGHAT and CDR2 FQNNGV. This CDR3 region has 13 residues. The V end lost 3 bases, the J end lost 7 bases, and 12 bases lay between the germline ends. This chain's CDR3 is CASSFMRGYEAFF. CDR3 bases: TGTGCCAGCAGCTTTATGAGGGGGTATGAAGCTTTCTTT.

The chain joins TRBV10-3 to TRBJ2-3; 7 bases line up with TRBD1. The ends lost 5 bases at V and 2 bases at J; junction bases unmatched: 4. Looked up from germline, CDR1 is ENHRY and CDR2 is SYGVKD. The CDR3 contains 14 residues. The CDR3 DNA reads TGTGCCATCAGTTTCGACAGGGACACAGATACGCAGTATTTT. It specifies CAISFDRDTDTQYF.

This chain connects TRBV27 to TRBJ1-6; 7 positions agree with TRBD1. J gave up 7 bases and V 0 bases, and 3 bases lay outside the gene matches. The CDR3 is 15 residues long. Germline V gene data show CDR1 as MNHEY and CDR2 as SMNVEV (reference sequence). As DNA, the CDR3 is TGTGCCAGCAGTTTATCGTCGACAGGGAATTCACCCCTCCACTTT. Translation: CASSLSSTGNSPLHF.

The CDR3 sequence: CASSFALAGVGADTQYF. For the CDR3, the DNA is TGTGCCAGCAGTTTCGCTCTAGCGGGGGTAGGTGCAGATACGCAGTATTTT. J is TRBJ2-3 and V is TRBV28, with 10 bases fitting TRBD2. The V gene's germline CDR1 is MDHEN and CDR2 SYDVKM. The CDR3 is 17 amino acids. Trimming cost V 3 bases and J 4 bases; bases outside gene matches: 10.

The J gene is TRBJ2-7, the V gene TRBV10-3, with D unresolved. CDR1 and CDR2 from the germline V gene are ENHRY and SYGVKD. The CDR3 sequence is 15 residues long. V was pared by 6 bases and J by 6 bases, with 21 bases between. The CDR3 nucleotides read TGTGCCATCAGCTCCACTGGAGCAGTCGTCCGCGAGCAGTACTTC. Translated: CAISSTGAVVREQYF.

The V gene is TRBV7-2, the J gene TRBJ1-4, with a possible D match to TRBD1 (6 bases). Germline V gene lookup returns CDR1 SGHTA and CDR2 FQGNSA. The CDR3 loop spans 15 amino acids. The V end was cut by 7 bases, the J end by 8 bases, with 20 bases between. CDR3 DNA: TGTGCCAGCACCAGGGGTGGTGGGAAGGCGGAAAAACTGTTTTTT. This gives the protein CASTRGGGKAEKLFF.

This clone was counted a few times. The chain joins TRBV27 to TRBJ2-5; perhaps TRBD2 as D (8 bases). Germline V lookup: CDR1 MNHEY, CDR2 SMNVEV (reference sequence). The CDR3 extends over 14 amino acids. V shed 6 bases and J shed 5 bases, with 16 bases lying between them. The CDR3 region is CASRRQGLGETQYF. CDR3 bases: TGTGCCAGCAGGCGACAGGGACTAGGGGAGACCCAGTACTTC.

V and J are TRBV5-1 and TRBJ2-7; TRBD1 agrees at 11 bases. Germline trimming cut 4 bases from V and 2 bases from J; bases unmatched to any gene: 17. CDR1 and CDR2 (germline): SGHRS, YFSETQ. The CDR3 runs 19 residues. The CDR3 spells CASSRTGTGGSISAYEQYF. CDR3 nucleotides: TGCGCCAGCAGCCGAACCGGGACAGGGGGGTCGATATCCGCCTACGAGCAGTACTTC.

The gene calls are TRBV6-5 and TRBJ2-6; D is unresolved. V lost 4 bases to trimming and J lost 0 bases, with 10 bases between them. Germline V gene sequence: CDR1 MNHEY, CDR2 SVGAGI. This CDR3 is 16 amino acids long. This CDR3 is CASSLLPLSGANVLTF. CDR3 in DNA: TGTGCCAGCAGTTTGCTGCCCCTCTCTGGGGCCAACGTCCTGACTTTC.

The V call is TRBV11-1, the J call TRBJ2-7; D is perhaps TRBD1 (6 bases). V was pared by 5 bases and J by 1 base, with 15 bases between. This CDR3 has 15 amino acids. The germline V gene has CDR1 SGHAT and CDR2 FQDESV (reference sequence). This chain's CDR3 is CASSPTGWISYEQYF. CDR3 sequence (DNA): TGTGCCAGCAGCCCTACAGGGTGGATATCCTACGAGCAGTACTTC.

The V gene is TRBV4-2, the J gene TRBJ2-3; 13 positions match TRBD2. V lost 0 bases and J lost 4; bases outside the gene matches: 7. CDR3 length: 18 amino acids. Germline V lookup: CDR1 LGHNA, CDR2 YNFKEQ. The CDR3 reads CASSQETSGGAVADTQYF. The CDR3 region has the DNA TGTGCCAGCAGCCAAGAAACTAGCGGGGGGGCCGTTGCAGATACGCAGTATTTT.

The CDR3 DNA reads TGCGCCAGCAGTGCGAACCTAGCGGGAAAGGGGGATACGCAGTATTTT. Translating gives CASSANLAGKGDTQYF. This chain links TRBV10-1 with TRBJ2-3, with 9 bases aligning to TRBD2. After removal of 4 bases from V and 6 bases from J, the junction contained 11 bases not matched to a gene. Germline V lookup: CDR1 WNHNN, CDR2 SYGVQD (reference sequence). The CDR3 covers 16 residues.

The gene calls are TRBV5-6 and TRBJ2-5; 12 bases line up with TRBD2. The CDR3 covers 15 residues. V lost 5 bases and J lost 3; bases outside the gene matches: 5. Germline CDR1 reads SGHDT; CDR2 reads YYEEEE. The CDR3 DNA follows: TGTGCCAGCAGAGGACTAGCGGGGTGGGAAGAGACCCAGTACTTC. The encoded protein is CASRGLAGWEETQYF.

The gene calls are TRBV5-6 and TRBJ1-5; TRBD1 agrees at 7 bases. Germline CDR1 reads SGHDT; CDR2 reads YYEEEE. The CDR3 length is 16 residues. After removal of 4 bases from V and 2 bases from J, the junction contained 9 bases not matched to a gene. This chain's CDR3 is CASSATTGLGNQPQHF. The CDR3 DNA reads TGTGCCAGCAGCGCCACGACAGGGTTGGGCAATCAGCCCCAGCATTTT.

This clone was found once. This rearrangement joins TRBV6-5 to TRBJ1-2, with no clear D. V shed 6 bases and J shed 6 bases, with 17 bases lying between them. The CDR3 runs 14 residues. Germline V gene sequence: CDR1 MNHEY, CDR2 SVGAGI. CDR3 nucleotide sequence: TGTGCCAGCAGCCGCCGGAAGTCGGTTGATGGCTACACCTTC. It is translated as CASSRRKSVDGYTF.

The chain links TRBV2 to TRBJ2-6; 7 bases match TRBD2. V lost 5 bases to trimming and J lost 2 bases; unmatched junction nucleotides: 3. The germline CDR1 and CDR2 sequences are SNHLY and FYNNEI. There are 15 residues in the CDR3. The DNA for the CDR3 is TGTGCCAGCAGTAAACTAGCGACTGGGGCCAACGTCCTGACTTTC. It is translated as CASSKLATGANVLTF.